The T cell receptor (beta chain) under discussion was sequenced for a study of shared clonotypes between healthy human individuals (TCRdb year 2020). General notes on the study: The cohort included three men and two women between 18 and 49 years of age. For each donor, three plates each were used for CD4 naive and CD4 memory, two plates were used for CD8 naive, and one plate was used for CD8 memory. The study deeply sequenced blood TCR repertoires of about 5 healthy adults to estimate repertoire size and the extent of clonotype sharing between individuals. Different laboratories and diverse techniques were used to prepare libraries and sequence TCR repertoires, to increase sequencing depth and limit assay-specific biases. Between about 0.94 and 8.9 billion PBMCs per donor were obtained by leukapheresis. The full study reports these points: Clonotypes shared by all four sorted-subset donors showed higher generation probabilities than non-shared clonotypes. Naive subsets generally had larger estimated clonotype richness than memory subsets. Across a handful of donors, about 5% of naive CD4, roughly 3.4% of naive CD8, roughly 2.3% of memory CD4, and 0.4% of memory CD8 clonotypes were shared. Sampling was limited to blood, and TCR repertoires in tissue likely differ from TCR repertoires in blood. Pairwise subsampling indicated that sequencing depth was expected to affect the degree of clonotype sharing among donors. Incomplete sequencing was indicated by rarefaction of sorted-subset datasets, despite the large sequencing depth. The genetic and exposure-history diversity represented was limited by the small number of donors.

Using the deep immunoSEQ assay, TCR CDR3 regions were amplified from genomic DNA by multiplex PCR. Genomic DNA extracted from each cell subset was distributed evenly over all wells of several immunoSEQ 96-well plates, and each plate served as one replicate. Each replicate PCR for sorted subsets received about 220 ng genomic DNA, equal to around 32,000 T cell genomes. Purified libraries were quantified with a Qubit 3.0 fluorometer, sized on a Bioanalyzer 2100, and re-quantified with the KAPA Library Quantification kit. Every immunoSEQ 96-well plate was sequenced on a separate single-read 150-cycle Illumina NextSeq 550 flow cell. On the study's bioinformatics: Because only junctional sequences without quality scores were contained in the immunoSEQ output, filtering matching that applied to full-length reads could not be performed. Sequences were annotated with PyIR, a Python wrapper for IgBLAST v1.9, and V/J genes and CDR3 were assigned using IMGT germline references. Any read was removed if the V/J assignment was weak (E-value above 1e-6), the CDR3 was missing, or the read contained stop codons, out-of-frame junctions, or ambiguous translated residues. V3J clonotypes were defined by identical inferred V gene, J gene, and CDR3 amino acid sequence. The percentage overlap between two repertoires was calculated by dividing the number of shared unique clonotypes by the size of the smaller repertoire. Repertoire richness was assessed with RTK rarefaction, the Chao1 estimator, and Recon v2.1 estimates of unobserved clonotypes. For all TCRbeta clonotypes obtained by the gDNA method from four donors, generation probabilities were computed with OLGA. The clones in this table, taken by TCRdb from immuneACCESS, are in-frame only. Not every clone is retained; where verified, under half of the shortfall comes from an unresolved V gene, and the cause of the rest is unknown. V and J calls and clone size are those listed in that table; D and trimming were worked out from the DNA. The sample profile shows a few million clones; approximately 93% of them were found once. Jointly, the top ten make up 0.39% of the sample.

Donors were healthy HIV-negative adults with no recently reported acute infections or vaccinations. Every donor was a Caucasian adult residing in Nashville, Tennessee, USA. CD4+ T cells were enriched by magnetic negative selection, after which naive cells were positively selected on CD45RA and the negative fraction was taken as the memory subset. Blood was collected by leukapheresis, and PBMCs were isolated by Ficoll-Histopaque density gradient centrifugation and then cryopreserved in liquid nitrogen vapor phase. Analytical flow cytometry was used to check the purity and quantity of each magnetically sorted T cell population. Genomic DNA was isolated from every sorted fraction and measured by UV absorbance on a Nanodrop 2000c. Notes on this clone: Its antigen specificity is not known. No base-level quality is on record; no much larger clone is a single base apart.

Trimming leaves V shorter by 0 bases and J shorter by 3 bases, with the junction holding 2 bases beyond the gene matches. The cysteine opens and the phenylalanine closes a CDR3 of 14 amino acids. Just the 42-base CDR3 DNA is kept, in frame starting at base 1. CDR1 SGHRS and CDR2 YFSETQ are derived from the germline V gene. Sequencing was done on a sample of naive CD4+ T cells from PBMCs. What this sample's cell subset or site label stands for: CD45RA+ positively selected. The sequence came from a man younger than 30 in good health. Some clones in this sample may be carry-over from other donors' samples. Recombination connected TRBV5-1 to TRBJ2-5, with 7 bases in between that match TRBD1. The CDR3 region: CASSLAGTEETQYF. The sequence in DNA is TGCGCCAGCAGCTTGGCCGGGACAGAAGAGACCCAGTACTTC.